This T cell receptor (beta chain) was profiled in a study of molecular identifiers for immune sequencing clone quantification. TCRdb passed the PCR reads through MiXCR, listing each CDR3 protein once. Here the sample spans about 510,000 distinct CDR3 sequences, 20% to 25% being singletons. V was trimmed by 0 bases and J by 4 bases, leaving 9 bases between them. In germline, CDR1 is MNHEY, CDR2 SVGAGI. CDR3 length: 15 amino acids. Sequencing libraries of naive CD8 cells derived from roughly 18,000 to 920,000 sorted cells with 10%, 30% or 50% RNA. Naive CD8 T cells, phenotype CD8+CD4-CCR7+CD45RA+, were sorted. This clonotype was observed many times. The target antigen is unknown. Overall study results and limits: Because of identical TCR molecules sharing a barcode, sizes of highly expanded clones could be underestimated. Over 99% of CMV-specific effector molecules, but under 1% of naive ones, were in clones above 20 copies.

The sample was naive CD8+ T cells from blood, with Jurkat cell RNA spiked in. Subset in this sample: FACS-sorted CD8+CD4-CCR7+CD45RA+ naive T cells. This clonotype was obtained from a human donor in good health. Some libraries in this study had Jurkat cell RNA spiked in. The gene calls are TRBV6-5 and TRBJ1-4, with D unresolved. CDR3 DNA sequence: TGTGCCAGCAGTTACTCAGGCCCGAGTAATGAAAAACTGTTTTTT. Its translation is CASSYSGPSNEKLFF.